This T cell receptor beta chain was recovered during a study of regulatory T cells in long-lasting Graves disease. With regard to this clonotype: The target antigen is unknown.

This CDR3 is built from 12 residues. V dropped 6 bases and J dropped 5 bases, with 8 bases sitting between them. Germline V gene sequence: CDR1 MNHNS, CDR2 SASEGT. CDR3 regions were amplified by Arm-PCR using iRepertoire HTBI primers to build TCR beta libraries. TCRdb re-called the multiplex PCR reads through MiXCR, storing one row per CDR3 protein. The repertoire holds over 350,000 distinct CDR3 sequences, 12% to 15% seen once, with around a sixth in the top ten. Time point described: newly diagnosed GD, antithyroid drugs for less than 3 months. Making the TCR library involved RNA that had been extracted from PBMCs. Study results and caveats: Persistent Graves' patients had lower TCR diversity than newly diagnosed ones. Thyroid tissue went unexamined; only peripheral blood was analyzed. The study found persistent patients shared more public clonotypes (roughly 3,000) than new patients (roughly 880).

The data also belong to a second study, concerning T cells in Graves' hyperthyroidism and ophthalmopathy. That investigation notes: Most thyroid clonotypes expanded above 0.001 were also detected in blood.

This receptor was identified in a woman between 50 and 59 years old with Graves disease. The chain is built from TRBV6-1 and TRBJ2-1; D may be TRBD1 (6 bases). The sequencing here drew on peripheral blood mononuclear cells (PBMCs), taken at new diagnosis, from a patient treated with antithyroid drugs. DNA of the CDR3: TGTGCCAGCAGAGACAGGCACAATGAGCAGTTCTTC. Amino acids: CASRDRHNEQFF.